The clone carrying this T cell receptor beta chain appeared once. There are 13 residues in the CDR3. The V end lost 0 bases, the J end lost 7 bases, and 7 bases lay between the germline ends. Per germline, CDR1 MGHRA and CDR2 YSYEKL. The data derive from a study of T cell changes during pregnancy in multiple sclerosis. The protocol was immunoSEQ multiplex PCR, while the TCRdb copy is restricted to in-frame clones and leaves out a portion. This table has about 70,000 clones, roughly 94% appearing once. This chain joins TRBV4-1 and TRBJ1-5; D is uncertain. This sample comprised peripheral blood, obtained in the third trimester of pregnancy. This TCR derives from a female donor with multiple sclerosis, enrolled in a pregnancy study. The DNA of the CDR3 is TGCGCCAGCAGCCAAGATCCCGGGCAGCCCCAGCATTTT. Encoded protein: CASSQDPGQPQHF.